This entry lists 14 T cell receptor beta chains sequenced from one sample in a study of Graves' ophthalmopathy and Graves' hyperthyroidism. RNA transcripts provided the template for amplifying TCR beta CDR3 regions. An initial RT-PCR round employing HTBI primers preceded a second-round multiplex PCR. TCRdb reprocessed the multiplex PCR reads via MiXCR and lists one record per CDR3 protein. The sample records roughly 600,000 distinct CDR3 sequences, roughly 40% being singletons. Input material: peripheral blood or thyroid tissue (not recorded which). The receptors come from an adult man with Graves' hyperthyroidism.

This clonotype was picked up many times. CDR3 DNA sequence: TGTGCCAGCAGTTTCGGTACATCCTCTGGAAACACCATATATTTT. It codes for CASSFGTSSGNTIYF. V usage is TRBV12-3 or TRBV12-4 and J usage is TRBJ1-3; D not certain. Between the trimmed V and J ends, which lost 3 bases and 0 bases, there was a span of 9 bases. The CDR3 has 15 residues.

The chain employs TRBV10-3 and TRBJ1-5; D is unresolved. This CDR3 spans 16 amino acids. V lost 0 bases and J lost 6, with 15 bases in between. Germline V gene data show CDR1 as ENHRY and CDR2 as SYGVKD. CDR3 in DNA: TGTGCCATCAGTGAGTCAGGGCTCAGGAGTGGTCAGCCCCAGCATTTT. Encoded protein: CAISESGLRSGQPQHF.

Regarding this clonotype: Mismatch with germline at one junction end may stem from a read error. The CDR3 loop is CASSVAVSSSGSTDTQYF. The CDR3 DNA sequence: TGTGCCAGCAGCGTAGCGGTATCGTCTAGCGGGTCCACAGATACGCAGTATTTT. V usage is TRBV5-1 and J usage is TRBJ2-3; 8 nucleotides align to TRBD2. This CDR3 is 18 amino acids long. Germline values: CDR1 SGHRS, CDR2 YFSETQ.

V and J are TRBV7-3 and TRBJ2-7; D is uncertain. V was shortened by 4 bases and J by 2 bases, with 9 bases between the two germline ends. The germline V gene has CDR1 SGHTA and CDR2 FQGTGA. The CDR3 runs to 13 residues. This chain's CDR3 is CASSWGEAYEQYF. CDR3 nucleotide sequence: TGTGCCAGCAGCTGGGGTGAGGCCTACGAGCAGTACTTC.

In this sample, this clonotype turned up many times. The chain joins TRBV7-3 to TRBJ2-5, with D perhaps given as TRBD1 or TRBD2 (5 bases each). Germline CDR1 is SGHTA and CDR2 is FQGTGA. This CDR3 has 16 residues. V was pared by 1 base and J by 4 bases, with 16 bases between. CDR3 protein: CASSLKGTAQGETQYF. The CDR3 region has the DNA TGTGCCAGCAGCTTAAAAGGGACGGCCCAAGGAGAGACCCAGTACTTC.

The chain is built from TRBV11-2 and TRBJ1-3; D not certain. V gave up 3 bases and J gave up 4 bases, with 7 bases separating them. The CDR3 loop spans 13 amino acids. The germline V gene has CDR1 SGHAT and CDR2 FQNNGV. DNA for the CDR3: TGTGCCAGCAGCTTCACACGGGGAAACACCATATATTTT. Its protein product is CASSFTRGNTIYF.

This clonotype has just one count. J is TRBJ1-4 and V is TRBV12-3 or TRBV12-4, with D possibly matching TRBD1 (5 bases). The V gene lost 6 bases and the J gene lost 7 bases, with 24 bases spanning the gap. This CDR3 region has 17 residues. The chain's CDR3 is CASSPQGLHLLGEKLFF. The CDR3 bases are TGTGCCAGCAGCCCCCAGGGACTGCATTTGTTGGGTGAAAAACTGTTTTTT.

J is TRBJ2-7 and V is TRBV2; D perhaps matches TRBD2 (7 bases). CDR3 size: 14 residues. Germline CDR1 is SNHLY and CDR2 is FYNNEI. CDR3 protein: CAQSGGAGEDEQYF. The CDR3 nucleotides read TGTGCTCAGAGTGGGGGGGCCGGTGAGGACGAGCAGTACTTC.

There are a few counts of this clonotype. One end of the junction varies from germline; a read error may be responsible. The chain is built from TRBV9 and TRBJ2-2, with 7 bases identical to TRBD1. Germline CDR1 SGDLS, CDR2 YYNGEE. CDR3 length: 16 residues. The CDR3 reads CASSQVGTAYTGELFF. The CDR3 bases are TGCGCCAGCAGCCAAGTTGGGACAGCGTACACCGGGGAGCTGTTTTTT.

This clonotype was seen ten or more times. The chain links TRBV19 to TRBJ1-4; D call uncertain. This CDR3 contains 13 residues. Per the germline V gene, CDR1 is LNHDA and CDR2 is SQIVND (reference sequence). The germline V and J ends were trimmed by 6 bases and 4 bases, with 9 bases remaining between them. The chain's CDR3 is CASRQSNNEKLFF. The CDR3 region has the DNA TGTGCCAGTAGACAGAGTAATAATGAAAAACTGTTTTTT.

This clonotype was seen at least ten times. The V and J genes are TRBV19 and TRBJ1-5, with D perhaps TRBD1 (5 bases). This CDR3 is built from 13 residues. CDR1 LNHDA and CDR2 SQIVND come from the germline V gene (reference sequence). The V end was cut by 7 bases, the J end by 5 bases, with 12 bases between. The CDR3 sequence is CASMGDGDQPQHF. The DNA of the CDR3 is TGTGCCAGTATGGGGGACGGGGATCAGCCCCAGCATTTT.

This clonotype came up many times. The CDR3: CASSLEGLYGYTF. The CDR3, as DNA: TGTGCCAGCAGCTTAGAGGGGCTCTATGGCTACACCTTC. The chain has TRBV5-5 and TRBJ1-2, with TRBD1 as a possible D gene (5 bases). CDR3 length: 13 amino acids. V dropped 2 bases and J dropped 4 bases, with 9 bases sitting between them. Germline loops: CDR1 SGHKS, CDR2 YYEKEE (reference sequence).

This clonotype was seen at least ten times. The chain couples TRBV5-8 to TRBJ1-2; D call uncertain. The germline CDR1 and CDR2 sequences are SGHTS and YDEGEE. The CDR3 consists of 16 residues. Deletions cut 0 bases from V and 7 bases from J, with 19 bases between. The CDR3 region has the DNA TGTGCCAGCAGCTTGGGAAGAGGATCGCTCGTCCCTGGCTACACCTTC. Translation gives CASSLGRGSLVPGYTF.

The genes are TRBV2 and TRBJ1-2; the match to TRBD1 covers 8 bases. Germline V gene data show CDR1 as SNHLY and CDR2 as FYNNEI. The CDR3 is made up of 14 amino acids. With 8 bases clipped from V and 7 bases from J, the junction kept 12 bases outside the gene matches. In DNA, the CDR3 is TGTGCCAGCGTTGAGGCAGGGGGCACGCGTGGCTACACCTTC. This encodes CASVEAGGTRGYTF.